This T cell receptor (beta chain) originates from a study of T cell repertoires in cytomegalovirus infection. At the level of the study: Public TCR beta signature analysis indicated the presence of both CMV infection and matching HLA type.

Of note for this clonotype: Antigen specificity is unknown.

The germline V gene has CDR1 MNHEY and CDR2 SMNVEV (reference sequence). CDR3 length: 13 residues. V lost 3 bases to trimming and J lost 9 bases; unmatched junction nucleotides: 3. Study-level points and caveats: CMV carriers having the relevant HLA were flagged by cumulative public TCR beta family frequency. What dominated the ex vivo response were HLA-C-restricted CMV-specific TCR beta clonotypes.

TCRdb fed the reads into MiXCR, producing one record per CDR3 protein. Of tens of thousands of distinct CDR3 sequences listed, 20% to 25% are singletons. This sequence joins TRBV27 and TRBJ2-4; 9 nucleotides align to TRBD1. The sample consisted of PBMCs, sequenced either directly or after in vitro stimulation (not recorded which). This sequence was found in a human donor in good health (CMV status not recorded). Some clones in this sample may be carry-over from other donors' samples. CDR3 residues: CASSFGTGFIQYF. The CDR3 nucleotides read TGTGCCAGCAGTTTTGGGACAGGGTTCATTCAGTACTTC.